Listed below are T cell receptor beta chains from one sample, sequenced in a study of blood T cell repertoires in COVID-19. Measured with immunoSEQ multiplex PCR; TCRdb has only the in-frame clones, and not every one. The table includes 250,000 or so clones, around 89% detected once. Material for sequencing was peripheral blood. These receptors came from a woman in her twenties or thirties with COVID-19, enrolled during active disease. The CDR3 runs from the conserved cysteine through the conserved F or W. The order of the fields is V gene, clone size, D gene, CDR3 length, J gene, CDR3 DNA, CDR3 protein. D genes are given only for firm matches. Some rows have no size entry. The others give once, few or many, or a class for an expanded clone.

v_call: TRBV30
clone_size: .
d_call: .
cdr3_length: 11
j_call: TRBJ2-5
cdr3_nt: TGTGCCTGCCTCAGGGGAGAGACCCAGTACTTC
cdr3_aa: CACLRGETQYF

v_call: TRBV15
clone_size: .
d_call: .
cdr3_length: 18
j_call: TRBJ2-1
cdr3_nt: TGTGCCACCAGCAGGGGTAGCGTGGGGGGTAATCCCTACAATGAGCAGTTCTTC
cdr3_aa: CATSRGSVGGNPYNEQFF

v_call: TRBV6-5
clone_size: .
d_call: .
cdr3_length: 12
j_call: TRBJ2-5
cdr3_nt: TGTGCCAGCAGTTATAGGGGGTTGACCCAGTACTTC
cdr3_aa: CASSYRGLTQYF

v_call: TRBV16
clone_size: .
d_call: .
cdr3_length: 14
j_call: TRBJ2-7
cdr3_nt: TGTGCCAGCAGCCAAGGACACAGTCAATCCGAGCAGTACTTC
cdr3_aa: CASSQGHSQSEQYF

v_call: TRBV6-5
clone_size: once
d_call: .
cdr3_length: 14
j_call: TRBJ2-2
cdr3_nt: TGTGCCAGCAGTGACTCTACTCACACCGGGGAGCTGTTTTTT
cdr3_aa: CASSDSTHTGELFF

v_call: TRBV11-2
clone_size: .
d_call: TRBD1
cdr3_length: 15
j_call: TRBJ1-5
cdr3_nt: TGTGCCAGCAGCTCCGGGACAGGGACACATCAGCCCCAGCATTTT
cdr3_aa: CASSSGTGTHQPQHF

v_call: TRBV6-6
clone_size: .
d_call: TRBD1
cdr3_length: 14
j_call: TRBJ1-1
cdr3_nt: TGTGCCAGCAGACAGGGGGTTGGGGACACTGAAGCTTTCTTT
cdr3_aa: CASRQGVGDTEAFF

v_call: TRBV6-2/TRBV6-3
clone_size: .
d_call: .
cdr3_length: 15
j_call: TRBJ1-1
cdr3_nt: TGTGCCAGCAGTTACTCTCGGGTGAGAAACACTGAAGCTTTCTTT
cdr3_aa: CASSYSRVRNTEAFF

v_call: TRBV28
clone_size: .
d_call: TRBD1
cdr3_length: 17
j_call: TRBJ1-2
cdr3_nt: TGTGCCAGCAGCCGAGGACAGGGGGGGATCACAGACTATGGCTACACCTTC
cdr3_aa: CASSRGQGGITDYGYTF

v_call: TRBV4-1
clone_size: .
d_call: TRBD1
cdr3_length: 13
j_call: TRBJ1-2
cdr3_nt: TGCGCCACCAGGCAGGGGGGTCAGGTTGGCTACACCTTC
cdr3_aa: CATRQGGQVGYTF